This entry lists 2 T cell receptor beta chains sequenced from one sample in a study of shared clonotypes between healthy human individuals. TCRdb's table, derived via immunoSEQ multiplex PCR, lists solely in-frame clones and lacks some. The table has some 1.1 million clones, approximately 80% seen once; the top ten hold roughly 0.82%. Sequenced input: memory CD4+ T cells from PBMCs. The subset here: CD45RA-negative fraction. The receptor source for this set is a man aged 18 to 29 in good health. Some clones in this sample may be carry-over from other donors' samples.

Regarding this clone: The junction departs from germline at one end; a sequencing error may be responsible. V and J are TRBV2 and TRBJ2-2; unclear D gene. The germline V gene has CDR1 SNHLY and CDR2 FYNNEI. The CDR3 covers 11 residues. CDR3 DNA: TGTGTCAGCAAAGGCACCGGGGAGCTGTTTTTT. Protein sequence: CVSKGTGELFF. Together with reference TRBV2 and TRBJ2-2, the CDR3 gives the full variable domain: EPEVTQTPSHQVTQMGQEVILRCVPISNHLYFYWYRQILGQKVEFLVSFYNNEISEKSEIFDDQFSVERPDGSNFTLKIRSTKLEDSAMYFCVSKGTGELFFGEGSRLTVL.

The sample holds a few counts of this clone. V usage is TRBV28 and J usage is TRBJ2-7; 7 bases match TRBD2. The V gene's germline CDR1 is MDHEN and CDR2 SYDVKM. After removal of 7 bases from V and 2 bases from J, the junction contained 8 bases not matched to a gene. The CDR3 is made up of 14 amino acids. CDR3 residues: CASTRDYDTYEQYF. The CDR3 coding sequence is TGTGCCAGCACTCGGGACTACGACACCTACGAGCAGTACTTC.